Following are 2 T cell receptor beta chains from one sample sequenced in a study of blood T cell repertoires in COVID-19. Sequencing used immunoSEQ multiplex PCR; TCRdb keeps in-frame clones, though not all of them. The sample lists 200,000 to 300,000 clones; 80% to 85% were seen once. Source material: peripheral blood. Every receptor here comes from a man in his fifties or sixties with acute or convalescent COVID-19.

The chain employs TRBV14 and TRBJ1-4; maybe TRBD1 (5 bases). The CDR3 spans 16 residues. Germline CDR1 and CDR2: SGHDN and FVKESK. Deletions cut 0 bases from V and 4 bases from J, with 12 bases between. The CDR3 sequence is CASSQDPRGINEKLFF. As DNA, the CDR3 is TGTGCCAGCAGCCAAGACCCCCGGGGGATTAATGAAAAACTGTTTTTT.

The chain's CDR3 is CASSISGDNQPQHF. CDR3 DNA: TGTGCCAGTAGTATTTCGGGGGACAATCAGCCCCAGCATTTT. The J gene is TRBJ1-5, the V gene TRBV19; perhaps TRBD1 as D (5 bases). The CDR3 is made up of 14 amino acids. Germline V gene data show CDR1 as LNHDA and CDR2 as SQIVND (reference sequence). Trimming removed 3 bases at V and 3 bases at J, with 9 bases between.